This T cell receptor beta chain was found in a study of blood T cell repertoires in COVID-19. Study details: Italy, Spain and the United States were the sources of the convalescent and acute COVID-19 samples. T cells, B-cell-depleted T cells, or PBMCs supplied cDNA or gDNA.

This clone was counted once. In the authors' methods: The assay estimated nucleated cells by amplifying reference gene primers. Libraries were prepared by immunoSEQ multiplex PCR; TCRdb keeps only in-frame clonotypes and omits some of them. That table furnishes V, J and clone size, whereas the DNA furnished D and trimming. This table holds about 250,000 clones, around 83% found once. This CDR3 comprises 14 residues. The germline CDR1 and CDR2 sequences are SGDLS and YYNGEE. V lost 4 bases to trimming and J lost 7 bases; unmatched junction nucleotides: 4. Sequencing used peripheral blood. This clonotype originated in a man at least 80 years old with acute or convalescent COVID-19. The chain joins TRBV9 to TRBJ2-1, with 11 positions matching TRBD2. CDR3 loop: CASSLSGRGNEQFF. The CDR3 DNA sequence: TGTGCCAGCAGCCTTAGCGGGAGGGGTAATGAGCAGTTCTTC.